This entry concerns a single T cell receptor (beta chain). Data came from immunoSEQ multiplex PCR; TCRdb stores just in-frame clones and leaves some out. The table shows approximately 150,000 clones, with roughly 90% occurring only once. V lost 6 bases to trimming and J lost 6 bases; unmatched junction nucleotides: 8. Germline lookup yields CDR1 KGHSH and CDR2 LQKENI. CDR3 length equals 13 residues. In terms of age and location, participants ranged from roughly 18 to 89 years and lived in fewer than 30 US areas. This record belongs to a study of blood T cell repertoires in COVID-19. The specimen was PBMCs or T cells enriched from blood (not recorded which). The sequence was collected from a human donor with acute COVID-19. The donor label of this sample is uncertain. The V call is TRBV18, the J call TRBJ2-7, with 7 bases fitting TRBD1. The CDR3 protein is CASSETGSGEQYF. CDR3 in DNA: TGTGCCAGCTCTGAGACAGGGTCCGGCGAGCAGTACTTC.